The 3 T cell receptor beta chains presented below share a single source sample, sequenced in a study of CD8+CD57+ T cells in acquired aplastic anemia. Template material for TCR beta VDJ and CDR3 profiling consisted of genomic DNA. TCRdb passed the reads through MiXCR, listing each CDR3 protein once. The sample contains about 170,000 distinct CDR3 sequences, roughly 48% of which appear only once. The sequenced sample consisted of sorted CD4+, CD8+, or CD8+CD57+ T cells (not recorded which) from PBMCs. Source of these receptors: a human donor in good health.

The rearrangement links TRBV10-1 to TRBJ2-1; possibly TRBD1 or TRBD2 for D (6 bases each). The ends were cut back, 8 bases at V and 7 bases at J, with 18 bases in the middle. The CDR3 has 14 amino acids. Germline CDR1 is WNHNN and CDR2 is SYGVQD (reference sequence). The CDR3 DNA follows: TGCGCCAGCTGTGGGGACGGGGGCGGAAATGAGCAGTTCTTC. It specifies CASCGDGGGNEQFF.

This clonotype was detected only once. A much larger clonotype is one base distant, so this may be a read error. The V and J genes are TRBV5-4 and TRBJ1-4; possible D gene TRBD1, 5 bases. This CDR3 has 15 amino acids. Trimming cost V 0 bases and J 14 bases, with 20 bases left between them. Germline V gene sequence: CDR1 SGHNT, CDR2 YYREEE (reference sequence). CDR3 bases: TGTGCCAGCAGCTTGGCCGGGGCAGCGGTCGGAACGCTGTTTTTT. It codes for CASSLAGAAVGTLFF.

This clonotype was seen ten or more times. The CDR3 protein is CASSGMTTNYGYTF. CDR3 nucleotide sequence: TGTGCCAGCAGTGGTATGACAACTAACTATGGCTACACCTTC. The V call is TRBV6-1, the J call TRBJ1-2; no clear D. This CDR3 comprises 14 residues. Deletions cut 4 bases from V and 0 bases from J, with 9 bases between. Germline V gene sequence: CDR1 MNHNS, CDR2 SASEGT.